The 19 T cell receptor beta chains listed next were all sequenced from one sample in a study of shared clonotypes between healthy human individuals. Libraries were prepared by immunoSEQ multiplex PCR; TCRdb keeps only in-frame clonotypes and omits some of them. This table holds approximately 2.5 million clones, approximately 92% found once. What was sequenced was naive CD4+ T cells sorted from blood. Specified subset: CD45RA+ positively selected. These receptors all come from a man younger than 30 in good health.

The rearrangement joins TRBV29-1 to TRBJ2-7; 7 bases agree with TRBD1. Germline CDR1 is SQVTM and CDR2 is ANQGSEA. V shed 1 base and J 3 bases; nucleotides not matched to a gene: 6. This CDR3 spans 14 amino acids. This CDR3 is CSVEGLRDSYEQYF. CDR3 nucleotide sequence: TGCAGCGTTGAAGGGTTACGGGACAGCTACGAGCAGTACTTC.

This clone was found a few times. The V and J genes are TRBV30 and TRBJ1-1, with D hard to call. V was trimmed by 3 bases and J by 1 base, leaving 9 bases between them. The V gene's germline CDR1 is GTSNPN and CDR2 SVGIG (reference sequence). This CDR3 contains 13 residues. The CDR3 DNA follows: TGTGCCTGGAGGTTACAGAGGAACACTGAAGCTTTCTTT. Amino acids: CAWRLQRNTEAFF.

The chain couples TRBV29-1 to TRBJ2-2; 10 bases fit TRBD2. After removal of 8 bases from V and 5 bases from J, the junction contained 14 bases not matched to a gene. Germline lookup yields CDR1 SQVTM and CDR2 ANQGSEA. CDR3 length equals 16 residues. CDR3 in amino acids: CSLLAGGPGGTGELFF. The CDR3 DNA sequence: TGCAGCCTTTTAGCGGGGGGCCCCGGTGGGACCGGGGAGCTGTTTTTT.

This chain uses TRBV10-3 with TRBJ2-2; D call uncertain. V lost 6 bases and J 6 bases, leaving 14 bases between the germline ends. The CDR3 covers 14 residues. Germline CDR1 ENHRY, CDR2 SYGVKD. The chain's CDR3 is CAISTPTYPGELFF. CDR3 DNA: TGTGCCATCAGCACCCCTACGTACCCCGGGGAGCTGTTTTTT.

This clone was seen only a few times. The rearrangement uses TRBV28 and TRBJ1-6; 8 bases are a match to TRBD1. The CDR3 covers 16 residues. The germline gives CDR1 MDHEN, CDR2 SYDVKM. V was clipped by 3 bases and J by 7 bases; unmatched bases: 8. The CDR3 nucleotides are TGTGCCAGCAGTTTTGGGCAGGGGGCCAGGAATTCACCCCTCCACTTT. Translation gives CASSFGQGARNSPLHF. Full variable domain (outside the CDR3, taken from reference TRBV28 and TRBJ1-6): DVKVTQSSRYLVKRTGEKVFLECVQDMDHENMFWYRQDPGLGLRLIYFSYDVKMKEKGDIPEGYSVSREKKERFSLILESASTNQTSMYLCASSFGQGARNSPLHFGNGTRLTVT.

The chain uses TRBV27 and TRBJ2-1; TRBD1 or TRBD2 may be the D gene (6 bases each). Germline CDR1 is MNHEY and CDR2 is SMNVEV (reference sequence). V was cut by 4 bases and J by 7 bases, with 17 bases left in between. The CDR3 has 15 amino acids. The chain's CDR3 is CASSSPGATGNEQFF. In DNA form, the CDR3 reads TGTGCCAGCAGTTCCCCGGGAGCTACAGGGAATGAGCAGTTCTTC.

The V call is TRBV30, the J call TRBJ1-1; 7 nucleotides agree with TRBD1. The CDR3 contains 13 residues. The V gene end was trimmed by 1 base and the J gene end by 3 bases; junction bases not matched to a gene: 2. Per germline, CDR1 GTSNPN and CDR2 SVGIG (reference sequence). The CDR3: CAWSAQGYTEAFF. DNA for the CDR3: TGTGCCTGGAGTGCACAGGGGTACACTGAAGCTTTCTTT. Full variable domain (remainder filled in from reference TRBV30 and TRBJ1-1): SQTIHQWPATLVQPVGSPLSLECTVEGTSNPNLYWYRQAAGRGLQLLFYSVGIGQISSEVPQNLSASRPQDRQFILSSKKLLLSDSGFYLCAWSAQGYTEAFFGQGTRLTVV.

The chain combines TRBV6-5 with TRBJ2-3; TRBD2 might be the D (5 bases). Germline V gene sequence: CDR1 MNHEY, CDR2 SVGAGI. This CDR3 is 15 amino acids long. The germline V and J ends were trimmed by 5 bases and 1 base, with 13 bases remaining between them. The CDR3 nucleotides read TGTGCCAGCAGTCGGATAGGACTGGGCACAGATACGCAGTATTTT. Its translation is CASSRIGLGTDTQYF.

This chain joins TRBV6-5 and TRBJ1-3, with D possibly TRBD1 on 5 matching bases. This CDR3 is built from 15 residues. CDR1 and CDR2 (germline): MNHEY, SVGAGI. Deletions cut 5 bases from V and 3 bases from J, with 14 bases between. The CDR3 DNA is TGTGCCAGCAGTCCCGGGACGGCACATGGAAACACCATATATTTT. Its translation: CASSPGTAHGNTIYF.

J is TRBJ1-1 and V is TRBV7-3; perhaps TRBD1 as D (6 bases). Germline assignment: CDR1 SGHTA and CDR2 FQGTGA. The CDR3 has 13 amino acids. Trimming left V 2 bases short and J 11 bases short, with 15 bases between. The CDR3 loop is CASSLVLGGQAFF. DNA for the CDR3: TGTGCCAGCAGCTTAGTTTTGGGGGGGCAGGCTTTCTTT.

The table lists this clone with a count of one. The DNA for the CDR3 is TGTGCCAGCAGCTTTACCACAGGGGGTAATGGCTACACCTTC. This gives the protein CASSFTTGGNGYTF. The chain has TRBV7-2 and TRBJ1-2, with 8 bases aligning to TRBD1. The J segment lost 6 bases and the V segment lost 3 bases, leaving 6 bases of the junction unmatched. Looked up from germline, CDR1 is SGHTA and CDR2 is FQGNSA. CDR3 length equals 14 residues.

The chain joins TRBV6-5 to TRBJ2-5, with 8 bases that match TRBD1. The J call may be faulty, since TRBJ2-7 better matches the DNA end. From germline, CDR1 is MNHEY and CDR2 SVGAGI. The CDR3 has 15 amino acids. The CDR3 nucleotides read TGTGCCAGCAGTCCTGGACAGGGACGACCGCGCGAGCAGTACTTC. As protein: CASSPGQGRPREQYF.

The CDR3, as DNA: TGCGCCAGCAGCCCACGTGGGGGAGGAGGTAATGAGCAGTTCTTC. Translated: CASSPRGGGGNEQFF. The J gene is TRBJ2-1, the V gene TRBV5-1; TRBD2 might be the D (6 bases). Germline CDR1 reads SGHRS; CDR2 reads YFSETQ. The length of the CDR3 is 15 residues. Trimming took off 4 bases at V and 7 bases at J, with 18 bases between the two ends.

The chain couples TRBV7-2 to TRBJ1-4, with TRBD1 matching 8 bases. Germline V gene sequence: CDR1 SGHTA, CDR2 FQGNSA. CDR3 length: 15 amino acids. Trimming removed 5 bases from V and 7 bases from J; junction bases left unmatched: 9. This chain's CDR3 is CASSPRQGASEKLFF. As DNA, the CDR3 is TGTGCCAGCAGCCCCAGGCAGGGGGCGAGTGAAAAACTGTTTTTT. The full variable domain, in which reference TRBV7-2 and TRBJ1-4 provide the parts outside the CDR3, is GAGVSQSPSNKVTEKGKDVELRCDPISGHTALYWYRQSLGQGLEFLIYFQGNSAPDKSGLPSDRFSAERTGGSVSTLTIQRTQQEDSAVYLCASSPRQGASEKLFFGSGTQLSVL.

The chain joins TRBV5-8 to TRBJ2-5; TRBD2 aligns across 13 bases. J gave up 5 bases and V 4 bases, and 17 bases lay outside the gene matches. Germline loops: CDR1 SGHTS, CDR2 YDEGEE. CDR3 size: 19 residues. The CDR3 DNA reads TGTGCCAGCAGCCCTCCGGGACTAGCGGGGCCCTACTTAAGGGAGACCCAGTACTTC. Protein sequence: CASSPPGLAGPYLRETQYF. The full variable domain, rest sourced from reference TRBV5-8 and TRBJ2-5, is EAGVTQSPTHLIKTRGQQATLRCSPISGHTSVYWYQQALGLGLQFLLWYDEGEERNRGNFPPRFSGRQFPNYSSELNVNALELEDSALYLCASSPPGLAGPYLRETQYFGPGTRLLVL.

The chain is built from TRBV5-6 and TRBJ1-5, with TRBD1 matching over 8 bases. Germline V CDR1 and CDR2: SGHDT, YYEEEE. V shed 3 bases, J shed 6 bases, and the junction held 2 bases outside the gene matches. The length of the CDR3 is 13 residues. The CDR3 reads CASSSDRVQPQHF. In DNA form, the CDR3 reads TGTGCCAGCAGCTCGGACAGGGTTCAGCCCCAGCATTTT.

A word on this clone: One end of the junction varies from germline; a read error may be responsible. The V gene is TRBV2, the J gene TRBJ2-2, with D possibly being TRBD1 or TRBD2 (5 bases each). Germline V gives CDR1 SNHLY, CDR2 FYNNEI. The CDR3 has 16 residues. This chain's CDR3 is CASSEGTSPLSGELFF. The CDR3 nucleotides are TGTGCCAGCAGCGAAGGGACGTCCCCCTTATCCGGGGAGCTGTTTTTT.

Comment on this clone: Distinct nucleotide sequences in the sample also encode this CDR3. V is TRBV5-1 and J is TRBJ2-5; no reliable D call. Germline lookup yields CDR1 SGHRS and CDR2 YFSETQ. This CDR3 is 14 amino acids long. Trimming removed 2 bases from V and 1 base from J, with 9 bases in between. CDR3 bases: TGCGCCAGCAGCTTCGCAGGACCCCAAGAGACCCAGTACTTC. Its protein is CASSFAGPQETQYF. Drawing the rest from reference TRBV5-1 and TRBJ2-5, the complete variable domain is KAGVTQTPRYLIKTRGQQVTLSCSPISGHRSVSWYQQTPGQGLQFLFEYFSETQRNKGNFPGRFSGRQFSNSRSEMNVSTLELGDSALYLCASSFAGPQETQYFGPGTRLLVL.

This clone was seen once. Other DNA sequences within the sample encode an identical CDR3. The chain is built from TRBV28 and TRBJ1-5, with TRBD1 as a possible D gene (6 bases). Deletions cut 2 bases from V and 7 bases from J, with 12 bases between. The CDR3 has 14 residues. CDR1 is MDHEN and CDR2 is SYDVKM in the germline V gene. The CDR3 nucleotides read TGTGCCAGCAGTTTACAGGGGCCGAACCAGCCCCAGCATTTT. Encoded protein: CASSLQGPNQPQHF.